This T cell receptor (beta chain) was found in a study of post-analysis software for immune sequencing data. About the study: Multiple sclerosis in the patients followed relapsing-remitting, secondary progressive and progressive-relapsing courses. Study-wide points: Diversity measured as normalized Chao1 was significantly lower in multiple sclerosis patients than in controls. Patients used about five TRBV segments, including TRBV5-6, TRBV5-1 and TRBV20-1, more often than controls.

CDR1 and CDR2 (germline): LGHDT, YNNKEL (reference sequence). Trimming removed 5 bases from V and 10 bases from J; junction bases left unmatched: 5. This CDR3 comprises 14 residues. The TCR beta cDNA libraries carried unique molecular identifiers. T cells numbering roughly 0.9 to 10 million yielded cDNA molecules that totaled approximately 500,000. TCRdb itself ran the PCR reads through MiXCR, one entry per CDR3 protein. Of 350,000 to 450,000 distinct CDR3 sequences detected, around 37% appear once; the ten largest clones hold 13%. As for this clonotype: Its antigen remains unidentified.

The sequence was collected from a girl aged 5 to 17 with multiple sclerosis. Sequenced material: blood. V usage is TRBV3-1 and J usage is TRBJ1-6; 10 bases match TRBD1. The CDR3 bases are TGTGCCAGCAGCTCTGGACAGGGGGACTCACCCCTCCACTTT. Translated, it gives CASSSGQGDSPLHF.